This T cell receptor beta chain is from a study of cytomegalovirus exposure and HLA in healthy donors. Germline V gene sequence: CDR1 MGHRA, CDR2 YSYEKL. The CDR3 is 16 residues long. The trim removed 4 bases at V and 2 bases at J, leaving 7 bases unmatched. A multiplex PCR was run with 60 Vbeta primers and 13 Jbeta primers. Profiling relied on immunoSEQ multiplex PCR, and the TCRdb table lists in-frame clones only, not all of them. This repertoire shows some 120,000 clones, less than 80% found once; its top ten account for more than 1.5%. The sequence was collected from a man aged 50-59 years in good health and CMV-seronegative. The material sequenced was PBMCs. The rearrangement joins TRBV4-1 to TRBJ2-5; 10 bases agree with TRBD1. This chain's CDR3 is CASSLTGQGPQETQYF. In nucleotides, the CDR3 is TGCGCCAGCAGCCTGACGGGACAGGGGCCACAAGAGACCCAGTACTTC.